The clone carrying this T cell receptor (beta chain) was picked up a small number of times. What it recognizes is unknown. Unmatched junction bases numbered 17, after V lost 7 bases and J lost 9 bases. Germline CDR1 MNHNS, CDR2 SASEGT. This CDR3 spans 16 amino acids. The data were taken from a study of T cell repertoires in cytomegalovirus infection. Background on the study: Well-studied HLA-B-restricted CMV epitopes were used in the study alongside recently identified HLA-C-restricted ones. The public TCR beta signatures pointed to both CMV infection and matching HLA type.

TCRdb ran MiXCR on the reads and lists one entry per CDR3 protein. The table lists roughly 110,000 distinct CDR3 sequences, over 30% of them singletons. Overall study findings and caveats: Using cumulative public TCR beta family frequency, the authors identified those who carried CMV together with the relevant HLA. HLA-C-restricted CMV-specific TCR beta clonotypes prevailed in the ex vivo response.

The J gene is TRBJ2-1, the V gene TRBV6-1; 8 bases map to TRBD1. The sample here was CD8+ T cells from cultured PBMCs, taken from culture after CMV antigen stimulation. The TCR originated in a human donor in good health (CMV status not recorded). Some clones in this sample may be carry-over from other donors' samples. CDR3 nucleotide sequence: TGTGCCAGCACTAATCAATTTTTTGGGGGGACAGGTGAGCAGTTCTTC. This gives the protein CASTNQFFGGTGEQFF.